This note documents a single T cell receptor (beta chain) sequence. This CDR3 spans 14 amino acids. Germline V lookup: CDR1 SGDLS, CDR2 YYNGEE. The V gene lost 0 bases and the J gene lost 8 bases, with 14 bases spanning the gap. The authors' processing: Scientists estimated how many nucleated cells there were by amplifying reference gene primers. Using immunoSEQ multiplex PCR, the repertoire was profiled, and TCRdb retains in-frame clones only, with some absent. V, J and clone size were drawn from that table, and D and trimming were deduced from the DNA. The table has tens of thousands of clones, approximately 90% seen once; the top ten hold 6.2%. This sample is part of a study of blood T cell repertoires in COVID-19. Study in general: The United States, Italy and Spain were the sources of the acute and convalescent COVID-19 samples. From T cells, B-cell-depleted T cells, or PBMCs came the material, which was cDNA or gDNA.

The sequence was collected from a man aged 35-49 years with acute or convalescent COVID-19. This sequence joins TRBV9 and TRBJ1-2; perhaps TRBD1 as D (5 bases). The sequencing sample was made of peripheral blood. The CDR3 DNA reads as TGTGCCAGCAGCGTAGCCGACAGATTGGGGGGCTACACCTTC. Amino acid sequence: CASSVADRLGGYTF.